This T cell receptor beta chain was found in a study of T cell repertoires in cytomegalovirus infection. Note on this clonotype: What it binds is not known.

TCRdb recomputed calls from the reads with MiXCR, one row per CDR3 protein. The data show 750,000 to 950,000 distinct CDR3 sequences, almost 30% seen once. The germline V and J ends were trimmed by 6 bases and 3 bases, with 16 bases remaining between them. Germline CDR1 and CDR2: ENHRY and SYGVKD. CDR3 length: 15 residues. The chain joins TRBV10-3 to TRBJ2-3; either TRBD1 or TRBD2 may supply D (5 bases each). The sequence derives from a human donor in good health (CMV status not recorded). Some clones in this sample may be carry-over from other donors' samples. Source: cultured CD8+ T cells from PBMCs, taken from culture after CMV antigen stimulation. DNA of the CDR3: TGTGCCATCAGCGATTGGGAGTCAGGGACAGATACGCAGTATTTT. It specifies CAISDWESGTDTQYF.